One and the same sample provided the 31 T cell receptor beta chains below, sequenced in a study of blood T cells in healthy people across ages. Through a sample-barcoded 5' primer and a J-beta primer mix, a second PCR was run for roughly 7 to 12 cycles. TCRdb fed the 5' RACE reads into MiXCR, producing one record per CDR3 protein. The sample holds about a million distinct CDR3 sequences; just over 50% are singletons and the top ten take over 20%. Specimen: blood. These TCRs come from a woman aged 55 to 70 in good health.

The genes are TRBV18 and TRBJ2-7; no reliable D call. This CDR3 has 14 residues. Trimming shortened V by 2 bases and J by 7 bases, and 15 bases separated the two germline ends. Germline CDR1 is KGHSH and CDR2 is LQKENI. CDR3 in amino acids: CASSPIVDGDEQYF. For the CDR3, the DNA is TGTGCCAGCTCACCAATAGTAGACGGTGATGAGCAGTACTTC.

This clonotype has just a few counts. The chain carries TRBV7-2 and TRBJ1-5; D may be TRBD1 (5 bases). The germline V and J ends were trimmed by 2 bases and 8 bases, with 13 bases remaining between them. Germline lookup yields CDR1 SGHTA and CDR2 FQGNSA. The CDR3 contains 14 residues. CDR3 coding DNA: TGTGCCAGCAGCTTACTTCAGGGCGGGGAGCCCCAGCATTTT. Residues: CASSLLQGGEPQHF.

In regard to this clonotype: At one end the junction does not follow the germline gene, possibly because of a read error. CDR3 bases: TGCGTCAGCAGCTTGGTAGCGGCTTACGAGCAGTACTTC. This translates into CVSSLVAAYEQYF. The chain carries TRBV5-1 and TRBJ2-7; maybe TRBD2 (6 bases). Germline-derived CDR1 and CDR2 are SGHRS and YFSETQ. The CDR3 extends over 13 amino acids.

This rearrangement joins TRBV12-3 or TRBV12-4 to TRBJ1-1; TRBD1 might be the D (5 bases). The CDR3 totals 14 residues. V lost 5 bases and J 4 bases, leaving 14 bases between the germline ends. CDR3 nucleotides: TGTGCCAGCAGTCAAACAGGAGGGGCCACTGAAGCTTTCTTT. This encodes CASSQTGGATEAFF.

This clonotype was counted only a few times. The rearrangement joins TRBV15 to TRBJ2-7; a weak D match, TRBD2 (6 bases). CDR1 and CDR2 from the germline V gene are LNHNV and YYDKDF (reference sequence). Trimming pared 1 base from V and 2 bases from J, leaving 12 bases between. This CDR3 comprises 15 residues. CDR3 protein: CATSRVGGLTYEQYF. CDR3 in DNA: TGTGCCACCAGCAGAGTGGGGGGTCTAACCTACGAGCAGTACTTC.

The V call is TRBV4-1, the J call TRBJ1-6; D is unresolved. Germline-derived CDR1 and CDR2 are MGHRA and YSYEKL. V lost 0 bases, J lost 9 bases, and 6 bases lay in between. The CDR3 contains 13 residues. CDR3 in DNA: TGCGCCAGCAGCCAAGATTTGAGTTCACCCCTCCACTTT. Its protein is CASSQDLSSPLHF.

The rearrangement joins TRBV20-1 to TRBJ1-2; TRBD1 is a possible D gene (6 bases). V was pared by 3 bases and J by 8 bases, with 22 bases between. Germline lookup yields CDR1 DFQATT and CDR2 SNEGSKA (reference sequence). This CDR3 contains 15 residues. The chain's CDR3 is CSASSGGAGVRGYTF. CDR3 coding DNA: TGCAGTGCTAGCTCCGGGGGCGCCGGGGTGAGGGGCTACACCTTC.

The rearrangement uses TRBV6-5 and TRBJ1-4, with a weak D call TRBD1 (6 bases). The V gene's germline CDR1 is MNHEY and CDR2 SVGAGI. V was shortened by 0 bases and J by 7 bases, with 12 bases between the two germline ends. The CDR3 loop spans 15 amino acids. CDR3 residues: CASSYSGGLTEKLFF. The DNA for the CDR3 is TGTGCCAGCAGTTACTCTGGGGGGCTCACTGAAAAACTGTTTTTT.

V usage is TRBV5-1 and J usage is TRBJ1-1, with D maybe TRBD1 (5 bases). Trimming stripped 0 bases from V and 4 bases from J, with 13 bases between. The CDR3 is 15 residues long. From germline, CDR1 is SGHRS and CDR2 YFSETQ. The CDR3 region has the DNA TGCGCCAGCAGCTTGGAGGGGTCGGATACCACTGAAGCTTTCTTT. This translates into CASSLEGSDTTEAFF.

The chain employs TRBV3-1 and TRBJ2-3; D call uncertain. From germline, CDR1 is LGHDT and CDR2 YNNKEL (reference sequence). CDR3 size: 14 residues. V was pared by 3 bases and J by 6 bases, with 13 bases between. CDR3 sequence (DNA): TGTGCCAGCAGCCAGTACCTACCGCGGGATACGCAGTATTTT. Translating it yields CASSQYLPRDTQYF.

The V and J genes are TRBV20-1 and TRBJ1-6, with 9 bases aligning to TRBD1. V lost 0 bases, J lost 7 bases, and 7 bases stayed unmatched. This CDR3 is built from 16 residues. CDR1 is DFQATT and CDR2 is SNEGSKA in the germline V gene (reference sequence). CDR3 sequence (DNA): TGCAGTGCTAGAGATCCCCGGGACAGGGAAAATTCACCCCTCCACTTT. Protein sequence: CSARDPRDRENSPLHF.

The V gene is TRBV27, the J gene TRBJ1-6; D is unclear. Trimming stripped 8 bases from V and 0 bases from J, with 8 bases between. CDR1 is MNHEY and CDR2 is SMNVEV in the germline V gene (reference sequence). This CDR3 is built from 14 residues. This CDR3 reads CASGMSSYNSPLHF. The CDR3, as DNA: TGTGCCAGCGGAATGAGCTCCTATAATTCACCCCTCCACTTT.

This clonotype was recorded at least ten times. The chain employs TRBV24-1 and TRBJ1-2, with a tentative D call TRBD1 (6 bases). Per the germline V gene, CDR1 is KGHDR and CDR2 is SFDVKD. V was pared by 9 bases and J by 6 bases, with 19 bases between. The CDR3 runs to 14 residues. DNA of the CDR3: TGTGCCACCTCGGGACAAGGGAGATGGGATGGCTACACCTTC. It codes for CATSGQGRWDGYTF.

V and J are TRBV27 and TRBJ2-3; 9 nucleotides line up with TRBD1. Germline CDR1 and CDR2: MNHEY and SMNVEV (reference sequence). The V gene end was trimmed by 5 bases and the J gene end by 6 bases; junction bases not matched to a gene: 9. The CDR3 extends over 15 amino acids. This CDR3 reads CASSNPRTGVDTQYF. CDR3 bases: TGTGCCAGCAGTAACCCAAGGACAGGGGTTGATACGCAGTATTTT.

This sequence joins TRBV3-1 and TRBJ1-4, with 9 bases aligning to TRBD1. The CDR3 runs 18 residues. Germline assignment: CDR1 LGHDT and CDR2 YNNKEL (reference sequence). V gave up 0 bases and J gave up 4 bases; unmatched junction bases: 9. The CDR3 region is CASSQDPGQGRGNEKLFF. The CDR3 bases are TGTGCCAGCAGCCAAGATCCGGGACAGGGTCGCGGTAATGAAAAACTGTTTTTT.

This chain uses TRBV5-1 with TRBJ2-7; 8 bases fit TRBD2. This CDR3 region has 16 residues. Germline V gene data show CDR1 as SGHRS and CDR2 as YFSETQ. Trimming at V came to 5 bases and at J to 3 bases, leaving 13 bases not matched to a gene. The DNA for the CDR3 is TGCGCCAGCAGGCCACCTCTGGCGGGAGGCCTCTACGAGCAGTACTTC. This codes for CASRPPLAGGLYEQYF.

This clonotype was seen repeatedly, ten times or more. A much larger clone is a single base away; this may be a read error. The chain has TRBV12-3 or TRBV12-4 and TRBJ2-7, with D perhaps assigned TRBD1 or TRBD2 (5 bases each). V was clipped by 7 bases and J by 3 bases, with 19 bases between them. The CDR3 is 15 amino acids. CDR3 sequence (DNA): TGTGCCAGCACCACTGGGAGCGGACATCACTACGAGCAGTACTTC. It is translated as CASTTGSGHHYEQYF.

This clonotype appeared a few times. The chain employs TRBV7-9 and TRBJ2-5; tentative D call: TRBD2 (6 bases). This CDR3 is built from 14 residues. Germline loops: CDR1 SEHNR, CDR2 FQNEAQ (reference sequence). Trimming cost V 1 base and J 3 bases, with 9 bases left between them. The CDR3 loop is CASSLVEREETQYF. The CDR3 nucleotides are TGTGCCAGCAGCTTAGTTGAGCGGGAAGAGACCCAGTACTTC.

The rearrangement uses TRBV20-1 and TRBJ2-1; 8 positions match TRBD2. Unmatched junction bases numbered 7, after V lost 3 bases and J lost 6 bases. The CDR3 runs 14 residues. Germline V gene lookup returns CDR1 DFQATT and CDR2 SNEGSKA (reference sequence). CDR3 bases: TGCAGTGCTAGTAGTCTAGCGGGTAGCAATGAGCAGTTCTTC. Translating gives CSASSLAGSNEQFF.

There are a few counts of this clonotype. The chain joins TRBV28 to TRBJ2-7; 9 nucleotides line up with TRBD1. CDR3 length equals 16 residues. V shed 5 bases, J shed 3 bases, and the junction held 11 bases outside the gene matches. CDR1 MDHEN and CDR2 SYDVKM come from the germline V gene. The DNA for the CDR3 is TGTGCCAGCAGTCTCAACCTCGGGACAGGGTTCTACGAGCAGTACTTC. It yields the protein CASSLNLGTGFYEQYF. The whole variable domain, filled in from reference TRBV28 and TRBJ2-7, reads DVKVTQSSRYLVKRTGEKVFLECVQDMDHENMFWYRQDPGLGLRLIYFSYDVKMKEKGDIPEGYSVSREKKERFSLILESASTNQTSMYLCASSLNLGTGFYEQYFGPGTRLTVT.

This rearrangement joins TRBV29-1 to TRBJ1-4; D perhaps matches TRBD1 (5 bases). Trimming left V 3 bases short and J 8 bases short, with 16 bases between. CDR3 size: 14 residues. Per the germline V gene, CDR1 is SQVTM and CDR2 is ANQGSEA. CDR3 sequence reads: CSVEVQRGPEKLFF. The CDR3 region has the DNA TGCAGCGTTGAGGTCCAGAGGGGTCCCGAAAAACTGTTTTTT.

This chain connects TRBV4-3 to TRBJ2-1; 7 bases map to TRBD2. Trimming at V came to 4 bases and at J to 3 bases, leaving 9 bases not matched to a gene. Looked up from germline, CDR1 is LGHNA and CDR2 is YSLEER. This CDR3 has 16 residues. The CDR3 nucleotides are TGCGCCAGCAGCCCCAGGGCTGGCGGGGGCTACAATGAGCAGTTCTTC. Its translation is CASSPRAGGGYNEQFF.

This chain joins TRBV7-9 and TRBJ2-1, with 9 positions matching TRBD1. V dropped 5 bases and J dropped 7; count of bases not matched to a gene: 9. The CDR3 is made up of 15 amino acids. Germline assignment: CDR1 SEHNR and CDR2 FQNEAQ (reference sequence). The CDR3 coding sequence is TGTGCCAGCAGCCCGAAAGGACAGGGGAAAAATGAGCAGTTCTTC. Protein sequence: CASSPKGQGKNEQFF.

This chain uses TRBV10-1 with TRBJ2-3; TRBD2 is a possible D gene (5 bases). The CDR3 spans 13 residues. Germline V gene lookup returns CDR1 WNHNN and CDR2 SYGVQD (reference sequence). The germline V and J ends were trimmed by 4 bases and 8 bases, with 13 bases remaining between them. The CDR3 bases are TGCGCCAGCAGTGGATCTGGAGGCTCTACGCAGTATTTT. It codes for CASSGSGGSTQYF.

Concerning this clonotype: A clone one base away is much larger, so this may be a read error. The chain couples TRBV29-1 to TRBJ2-7, with 7 bases identical to TRBD2. Looked up from germline, CDR1 is SQVTM and CDR2 is ANQGSEA. Trimming took 5 bases from V and 1 from J; bases not matched to a gene: 14. The CDR3 consists of 16 residues. Written as DNA, the CDR3 is TGCAGCGTTCAAGGTGGAAGCGCTAGCGGTTCCTACGAGCAGTACTTC. It encodes CSVQGGSASGSYEQYF.

The chain employs TRBV7-9 and TRBJ2-3; D not certain. The CDR3 is 16 amino acids. The V and J ends lost 5 bases and 1 base respectively, with 16 bases between them. Germline lookup yields CDR1 SEHNR and CDR2 FQNEAQ (reference sequence). In DNA form, the CDR3 reads TGTGCCAGCAGCCCGGCCGGGTCCACGGGCACAGATACGCAGTATTTT. This codes for CASSPAGSTGTDTQYF.

The chain joins TRBV7-2 to TRBJ2-3; D is unresolved. The CDR3 spans 14 residues. Germline V lookup: CDR1 SGHTA, CDR2 FQGNSA. V lost 4 bases, J lost 1 base, and 9 bases lay in between. DNA for the CDR3: TGTGCCAGCAGCTCGTTCCTCCGCACAGATACGCAGTATTTT. Amino acids: CASSSFLRTDTQYF.

This chain uses TRBV12-3 or TRBV12-4 with TRBJ2-7; 10 nucleotides match TRBD2. This CDR3 has 15 amino acids. J was trimmed by 0 bases and V by 7 bases; bases with no gene match: 6. CDR3 loop: CASTLRTSGSYEQYF. CDR3 nucleotides: TGTGCCAGCACTCTGAGGACTAGCGGCTCCTACGAGCAGTACTTC.

The chain's CDR3 is CASTKDSLYEQYF. CDR3 DNA sequence: TGTGCCAGCACTAAAGACAGTCTCTACGAGCAGTACTTC. The rearrangement links TRBV12-3 or TRBV12-4 to TRBJ2-7, with D possibly TRBD1 on 5 matching bases. V was shortened by 7 bases and J by 3 bases, with 13 bases between the two germline ends. The CDR3 sequence is 13 residues long.

This clonotype appeared once. V gene TRBV5-6 combines with J gene TRBJ1-5, with TRBD1 matching 7 bases. The CDR3 covers 15 residues. Germline CDR1 reads SGHDT; CDR2 reads YYEEEE. V shed 3 bases and J 6 bases; nucleotides not matched to a gene: 9. CDR3 loop: CASSSMTGLAQPQHF. The CDR3 DNA reads TGTGCCAGCAGCTCAATGACAGGGCTTGCTCAGCCCCAGCATTTT.

Comment on this clonotype: A much larger clonotype is one base distant, so this may be a read error. DNA for the CDR3: TGCGCCAGCAGCCAAGATGGGAACAGACTCAATGAGCAGTACTTC. It codes for CASSQDGNRLNEQYF. The V gene is TRBV4-3, the J gene TRBJ2-5, with no clear D. V lost 0 bases and J lost 11, with 19 bases in between. Germline assignment: CDR1 LGHNA and CDR2 YSLEER. CDR3 length equals 15 residues.